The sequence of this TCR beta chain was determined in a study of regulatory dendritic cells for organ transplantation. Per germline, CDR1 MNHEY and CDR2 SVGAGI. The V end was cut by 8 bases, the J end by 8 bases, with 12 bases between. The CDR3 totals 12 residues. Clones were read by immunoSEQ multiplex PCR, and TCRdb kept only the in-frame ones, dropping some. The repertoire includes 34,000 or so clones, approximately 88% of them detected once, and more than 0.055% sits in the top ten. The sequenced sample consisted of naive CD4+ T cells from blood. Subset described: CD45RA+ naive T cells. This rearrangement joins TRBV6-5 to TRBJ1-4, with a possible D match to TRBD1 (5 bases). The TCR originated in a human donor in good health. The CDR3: CASGGGAEKLFF. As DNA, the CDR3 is TGTGCCAGCGGGGGGGGTGCGGAAAAACTGTTTTTT.